Below are 24 T cell receptor beta chains sequenced from a single sample in a study of healthy donors' naive CD4 and CD8 T cells. Starting from about 0.45 ug of total RNA, TCR libraries were made with linear amplification. MiXCR was run by TCRdb on the reads, yielding one entry per CDR3 protein. Among roughly 200,000 distinct CDR3 sequences listed, about 76% were seen once. Sequenced: naive CD4+ and CD8+ T cells sorted from blood, pooled from several donors. All receptors derive from a pool of human donors in good health; the sample pools cells from several healthy donors.

V gene TRBV5-5 combines with J gene TRBJ2-3, with D unresolved. Germline V gene data show CDR1 as SGHKS and CDR2 as YYEKEE (reference sequence). There are 14 residues in the CDR3. Deletions cut 4 bases from V and 0 bases from J, with 9 bases between. CDR3 DNA sequence: TGTGCCAGCAGCGTAGACGGGAGCACAGATACGCAGTATTTT. Amino acids: CASSVDGSTDTQYF.

The chain joins TRBV30 to TRBJ2-7, with D perhaps being TRBD1 or TRBD2 (6 bases each). Trimming took off 5 bases at V and 0 bases at J, with 20 bases between the two ends. Germline V gene sequence: CDR1 GTSNPN, CDR2 SVGIG (reference sequence). This CDR3 contains 16 residues. CDR3 DNA: TGTGCCTGGTCGGGGTCCCGGGGGCTTAGCTCCTACGAGCAGTACTTC. This translates into CAWSGSRGLSSYEQYF.

This sequence joins TRBV5-5 and TRBJ2-3; 7 nucleotides agree with TRBD1. Germline loops: CDR1 SGHKS, CDR2 YYEKEE (reference sequence). J gave up 2 bases and V 6 bases, and 9 bases lay outside the gene matches. The CDR3 consists of 15 residues. CDR3 sequence: CASTVGTVNTDTQYF. CDR3 sequence (DNA): TGTGCCAGCACTGTAGGGACAGTAAACACAGATACGCAGTATTTT.

The V call is TRBV6-5, the J call TRBJ1-6; D call uncertain. This CDR3 region has 15 residues. Germline V gene lookup returns CDR1 MNHEY and CDR2 SVGAGI. V shed 6 bases and J shed 7 bases, with 16 bases lying between them. The CDR3 reads CASSLPARGNSPLHF. In DNA form, the CDR3 reads TGTGCCAGCAGCTTGCCGGCACGGGGAAATTCACCCCTCCACTTT.

The V gene is TRBV6-2 or TRBV6-3, the J gene TRBJ2-3; 9 nucleotides agree with TRBD2. The CDR3 loop spans 19 amino acids. J lost 4 bases, V lost 4 bases, and 18 bases had no gene match. Germline CDR1 MNHEY, CDR2 SVGEGT. The DNA of the CDR3 is TGTGCCAGCAGTTTCCACCCCGGGACTAGCAGGAGAAGCGCAGATACGCAGTATTTT. As protein: CASSFHPGTSRRSADTQYF.

This sequence joins TRBV12-3 or TRBV12-4 and TRBJ2-3; D perhaps matches TRBD2 (6 bases). This CDR3 contains 15 residues. Trimming cost V 4 bases and J 2 bases, with 13 bases left between them. This chain's CDR3 is CASSSGGFSTDTQYF. CDR3 coding DNA: TGTGCCAGCAGTTCAGGAGGGTTTTCCACAGATACGCAGTATTTT.

The count of this clonotype is one. The chain is built from TRBV6-5 and TRBJ1-5; D not resolved. CDR1 is MNHEY, CDR2 SVGAGI, per germline. The germline V and J ends were trimmed by 4 bases and 4 bases, with 14 bases remaining between them. The CDR3 length is 15 residues. CDR3 nucleotide sequence: TGTGCCAGCAGTTCGTTAGCGTCTGCTAATCAGCCCCAGCATTTT. It encodes CASSSLASANQPQHF.

This clonotype was found once. V gene TRBV6-5 combines with J gene TRBJ1-6; no reliable D call. Germline V CDR1 and CDR2: MNHEY, SVGAGI. The CDR3 runs to 17 residues. V was clipped by 2 bases and J by 0 bases, with 11 bases between them. CDR3 in amino acids: CASSYQVASSYNSPLHF. The CDR3 nucleotides are TGTGCCAGCAGTTACCAGGTTGCCAGCTCCTATAATTCACCCCTCCACTTT.

This chain uses TRBV29-1 with TRBJ2-7; no definite D call. The CDR3 covers 12 residues. Deletions cut 4 bases from V and 7 bases from J, with 14 bases between. Germline CDR1 SQVTM, CDR2 ANQGSEA. CDR3 protein: CSVGVTDGEQYF. The CDR3, as DNA: TGCAGCGTTGGGGTAACGGACGGAGAGCAGTACTTC.

The chain employs TRBV13 and TRBJ2-1; possibly TRBD1 for D (5 bases). Germline loops: CDR1 PRHDT, CDR2 FYEKMQ (reference sequence). The CDR3 spans 14 residues. V dropped 4 bases and J dropped 7 bases, with 14 bases sitting between them. The CDR3 protein is CASSYRQMGNEQFF. The CDR3 DNA follows: TGTGCCAGCAGCTACCGACAGATGGGGAATGAGCAGTTCTTC. The full variable domain, rest sourced from reference TRBV13 and TRBJ2-1, is AAGVIQSPRHLIKEKRETATLKCYPIPRHDTVYWYQQGPGQDPQFLISFYEKMQSDKGSIPDRFSAQQFSDYHSELNMSSLELGDSALYFCASSYRQMGNEQFFGPGTRLTVL.

The DNA of the CDR3 is TGTGCCAGTAGTATAGTAGGCCTTCCCAAGAACACTGAAGCTTTCTTT. It codes for CASSIVGLPKNTEAFF. The chain combines TRBV19 with TRBJ1-1; D is undetermined. Deletions cut 1 base from V and 1 base from J, with 13 bases between. This CDR3 has 16 amino acids. Germline V gene lookup returns CDR1 LNHDA and CDR2 SQIVND (reference sequence).

The chain joins TRBV29-1 to TRBJ1-3; D gene unclear. V was shortened by 6 bases and J by 0 bases, with 18 bases between the two germline ends. CDR3 size: 16 residues. Germline V lookup: CDR1 SQVTM, CDR2 ANQGSEA. The CDR3 spells CSVISPGPNSGNTIYF. The DNA of the CDR3 is TGCAGCGTAATTAGCCCTGGACCGAACTCTGGAAACACCATATATTTT.

This chain joins TRBV29-1 and TRBJ2-7; D is possibly TRBD2 (5 bases). This CDR3 has 15 residues. Deletions cut 1 base from V and 1 base from J, with 14 bases between. Germline loops: CDR1 SQVTM, CDR2 ANQGSEA. Written as DNA, the CDR3 is TGCAGCGTTGAAGGTAGAGGAGGCGGGTCCTACGAGCAGTACTTC. Its translation: CSVEGRGGGSYEQYF.

This chain connects TRBV29-1 to TRBJ1-1; D gene unclear. CDR1 is SQVTM and CDR2 is ANQGSEA in the germline V gene. CDR3 length equals 14 residues. V gave up 7 bases and J gave up 1 base, with 16 bases separating them. The CDR3 spells CSAGISSWNTEAFF. The DNA for the CDR3 is TGCAGCGCGGGGATCTCCTCTTGGAACACTGAAGCTTTCTTT. The full variable domain, completed using reference TRBV29-1 and TRBJ1-1, is SAVISQKPSRDICQRGTSLTIQCQVDSQVTMMFWYRQQPGQSLTLIATANQGSEATYESGFVIDKFPISRPNLTFSTLTVSNMSPEDSSIYLCSAGISSWNTEAFFGQGTRLTVV.

This chain links TRBV6-5 with TRBJ2-3; the D is unclear. Germline loops: CDR1 MNHEY, CDR2 SVGAGI. Deletions cut 9 bases from V and 2 bases from J, with 9 bases between. CDR3 length: 12 amino acids. The CDR3 DNA is TGTGCCAGTCTCTGGTACACAGATACGCAGTATTTT. As protein: CASLWYTDTQYF.

The chain couples TRBV6-6 to TRBJ2-7; 13 bases agree with TRBD2. The germline V gene has CDR1 MNHNY and CDR2 SVGAGI (reference sequence). V shed 2 bases, J shed 5 bases, and the junction held 3 bases outside the gene matches. CDR3 length: 15 amino acids. The CDR3 DNA is TGTGCCAGCAGTTACGCCGGGACTAGCGGGAACGAGCAGTACTTC. Translated, it gives CASSYAGTSGNEQYF.

The V and J genes are TRBV29-1 and TRBJ2-1; 7 nucleotides line up with TRBD1. CDR3 size: 12 residues. Trimming removed 3 bases from V and 8 bases from J; junction bases left unmatched: 4. Germline V gene data show CDR1 as SQVTM and CDR2 as ANQGSEA. The CDR3 DNA reads as TGCAGCGTTGATCAGGGGGTGTATGAGCAGTTCTTC. Translation gives CSVDQGVYEQFF.

The chain carries TRBV19 and TRBJ2-6; D is unclear. Between the trimmed V and J ends, which lost 3 bases and 3 bases, there was a span of 6 bases. The CDR3 contains 14 residues. The V gene's germline CDR1 is LNHDA and CDR2 SQIVND (reference sequence). The CDR3 sequence: CASSIYGGANVLTF. Here the CDR3 DNA reads TGTGCCAGTAGTATCTATGGTGGGGCCAACGTCCTGACTTTC.

This chain connects TRBV6-6 to TRBJ2-1; D may match TRBD1 or TRBD2 (5 bases each). V was pared by 4 bases and J by 6 bases, with 19 bases between. Per germline, CDR1 MNHNY and CDR2 SVGAGI (reference sequence). The CDR3 covers 16 residues. The DNA for the CDR3 is TGTGCCAGCAGTTTCACAGAGCGAGGGGATAGCAATGAGCAGTTCTTC. This sequence encodes CASSFTERGDSNEQFF.

This CDR3 reads CAWKVGAEAFF. The CDR3 DNA reads TGTGCCTGGAAAGTAGGGGCTGAAGCTTTCTTT. This chain links TRBV30 with TRBJ1-1; D perhaps matches TRBD1 (5 bases). V dropped 4 bases and J dropped 6 bases, with 9 bases sitting between them. This CDR3 is built from 11 residues. Germline lookup yields CDR1 GTSNPN and CDR2 SVGIG (reference sequence).

Points on this clonotype: At one end, the junction sequence differs from germline, possibly due to a read error. The chain couples TRBV6-4 to TRBJ2-7; 9 nucleotides agree with TRBD1. This CDR3 has 15 residues. In germline, CDR1 is MRHNA, CDR2 SNTAGT. The CDR3 DNA is TGTGCCAGCAGTTACTCCTCAACAGGGGGCAACGAGCAGTACTTC. Its protein product is CASSYSSTGGNEQYF.

This clonotype appeared once. The V and J genes are TRBV29-1 and TRBJ1-1, with no clear D. V was clipped by 8 bases and J by 0 bases, with 4 bases between them. CDR1 and CDR2 from the germline V gene are SQVTM and ANQGSEA. This CDR3 is built from 10 residues. Here the CDR3 reads CSTLNTEAFF. The CDR3 nucleotides are TGCAGCACCTTGAACACTGAAGCTTTCTTT.

Here the CDR3 reads CSAHRVGPLETQYF. The CDR3 DNA follows: TGCAGTGCTCACAGGGTTGGGCCCTTAGAGACCCAGTACTTC. The chain recombines TRBV20-1 with TRBJ2-5, with D possibly matching TRBD1 (6 bases). V gave up 5 bases and J gave up 4 bases, with 17 bases separating them. Germline assignment: CDR1 DFQATT and CDR2 SNEGSKA (reference sequence). There are 14 residues in the CDR3.

The chain couples TRBV27 to TRBJ1-1; TRBD1 might be the D (6 bases). The CDR3 has 14 amino acids. Germline V gene data show CDR1 as MNHEY and CDR2 as SMNVEV (reference sequence). Trimming stripped 3 bases from V and 3 bases from J, with 11 bases between. As DNA, the CDR3 is TGTGCCAGCAGTTTTGGACAGACCTACACTGAAGCTTTCTTT. This translates into CASSFGQTYTEAFF.